The present entry profiles one T cell receptor (beta chain) with its context. Antigen specificity is unknown. This entry belongs to a study of T cell repertoires in cytomegalovirus infection. Overall study: Shared public TCR beta signatures pointed to both CMV infection and a matching HLA type.

Study conclusions and caveats: CMV-specific TCR beta clonotypes restricted by HLA-C were the ones dominating the ex vivo response. Of the TCR beta families, the public ones yielded a cumulative frequency that identified carriers of CMV plus the relevant HLA.

Germline V CDR1 and CDR2: SGHVS, FNYEAQ. The V end lost 0 bases, the J end lost 3 bases, and 8 bases lay between the germline ends. The CDR3 contains 14 residues. TCRdb fed the reads into MiXCR, producing one record per CDR3 protein. The sample has about 310,000 distinct CDR3 sequences; more than 20% are singletons. V usage is TRBV7-6 and J usage is TRBJ2-5, with D uncertain. Material: cultured PBMCs, obtained from culture after CMV antigen stimulation. This receptor was obtained from a human donor in good health (CMV status not recorded). Some clones in this sample may be carry-over from other donors' samples. CDR3 coding DNA: TGTGCCAGCAGCTTAGCGCCGGCAAAAGAGACCCAGTACTTC. It codes for CASSLAPAKETQYF.